A single sample is the source of the 22 T cell receptor beta chains below, sequenced in a study of early T cells in non-severe SARS-CoV-2 infection. TCRdb reprocessed the 5' RACE reads with MiXCR, giving one entry per CDR3 protein. The table lists around 50,000 distinct CDR3 sequences, over 9.5% of them singletons, with about 3% in the top ten. The sample comprised whole blood. Receptor source: an adult who was a healthcare worker with PCR-confirmed SARS-CoV-2 infection or an uninfected control (not recorded which).

In its sample, this clonotype was seen many times. The J gene is TRBJ1-6, the V gene TRBV9, with D possibly matching TRBD1 (6 bases). This CDR3 has 14 amino acids. The germline gives CDR1 SGDLS, CDR2 YYNGEE. V was pared by 4 bases and J by 7 bases, with 12 bases between. CDR3 residues: CASSRQAENSPLHF. The DNA of the CDR3 is TGTGCCAGCAGCAGACAGGCGGAGAATTCACCCCTCCACTTT.

CDR3 DNA: TGTGCCAGCGCCGGGACTAGCGACTACGAGCAGTACTTC. Encoded protein: CASAGTSDYEQYF. The chain combines TRBV6-5 with TRBJ2-7, with TRBD2 matching over 10 bases. V trimming: 8 bases; J trimming: 3 bases; junction bases outside the gene matches: 4. Germline assignment: CDR1 MNHEY and CDR2 SVGAGI. The CDR3 spans 13 residues.

Only a few counts were recorded for this clonotype. This sequence joins TRBV23-1 and TRBJ1-5, with TRBD1 as a possible D gene (5 bases). TRBV23-1 is assigned to the ORF class and has an uncertain function. This CDR3 has 12 amino acids. Trimming left V 6 bases short and J 7 bases short, with 10 bases between. The CDR3 here is CASSPRAQPQHF. CDR3 sequence (DNA): TGCGCCAGCAGCCCCAGGGCCCAGCCCCAGCATTTT.

This clonotype was counted at least ten times. The chain recombines TRBV11-3 with TRBJ1-1; D might be TRBD1 (5 bases). Trimming removed 3 bases from V and 1 base from J, with 18 bases in between. CDR1 is SGHNT, CDR2 YENEEA, per germline. The CDR3 spans 17 residues. The CDR3 nucleotides are TGTGCCAGCAGCTTCGGCGTCAGGGTTGGTGCGAACACTGAAGCTTTCTTT. It is translated as CASSFGVRVGANTEAFF. The full variable domain, rest sourced from reference TRBV11-3 and TRBJ1-1, is EAGVVQSPRYKIIEKKQPVAFWCNPISGHNTLYWYLQNLGQGPELLIRYENEEAVDDSQLPKDRFSAERLKGVDSTLKIQPAELGDSAVYLCASSFGVRVGANTEAFFGQGTRLTVV.

The rearrangement links TRBV29-1 to TRBJ2-1, with 10 bases lining up with TRBD2. The ends lost 4 bases at V and 9 bases at J; junction bases unmatched: 12. Germline-derived CDR1 and CDR2 are SQVTM and ANQGSEA. The CDR3 has 15 amino acids. DNA of the CDR3: TGCAGCGTTGGTTCCAGCGGGAGGGCCTCGGGTGAGCAGTTCTTC. Its translation is CSVGSSGRASGEQFF.

This sequence joins TRBV18 and TRBJ1-6, with D possibly TRBD1 on 6 matching bases. Looked up from germline, CDR1 is KGHSH and CDR2 is LQKENI. This CDR3 spans 17 amino acids. Trimming shortened V by 3 bases and J by 4 bases, and 16 bases separated the two germline ends. CDR3 loop: CASSPALQQGYNSPLHF. The CDR3 bases are TGTGCCAGCTCACCCGCCCTACAACAGGGTTATAATTCACCCCTCCACTTT.

In its sample, this clonotype ranks as medium-sized. CDR3 loop: CASSLVPLGGRSSPHEQFF. In DNA, the CDR3 is TGTGCCAGCAGCTTGGTGCCACTGGGTGGCAGGTCTTCCCCGCATGAGCAGTTCTTC. The V gene is TRBV13, the J gene TRBJ2-1; D is unclear. The CDR3 runs to 19 residues. CDR1 is PRHDT and CDR2 is FYEKMQ in the germline V gene (reference sequence). V dropped 3 bases and J dropped 8 bases, with 29 bases sitting between them. The complete variable domain, with remaining parts taken from reference TRBV13 and TRBJ2-1, reads AAGVIQSPRHLIKEKRETATLKCYPIPRHDTVYWYQQGPGQDPQFLISFYEKMQSDKGSIPDRFSAQQFSDYHSELNMSSLELGDSALYFCASSLVPLGGRSSPHEQFFGPGTRLTVL.

The chain has TRBV5-1 and TRBJ2-1; no firm D call. This CDR3 contains 12 residues. Germline V lookup: CDR1 SGHRS, CDR2 YFSETQ. Trimming cost V 4 bases and J 5 bases, with 7 bases left between them. The CDR3 is CASSLVNNEQFF. In nucleotides, the CDR3 is TGCGCCAGCAGCCTTGTAAACAATGAGCAGTTCTTC.

There are many counts of this clonotype. The genes are TRBV24-1 and TRBJ2-1; the match to TRBD1 covers 7 bases. Germline CDR1 is KGHDR and CDR2 is SFDVKD. The CDR3 runs 15 residues. J was trimmed by 4 bases and V by 4 bases; bases with no gene match: 6. The CDR3 nucleotides are TGTGCCACCAGTGAACGGGTGACAGGGTACAATGAGCAGTTCTTC. Its protein is CATSERVTGYNEQFF.

V usage is TRBV28 and J usage is TRBJ1-2, with D possibly matching TRBD1 (5 bases). The V gene lost 8 bases and the J gene lost 4 bases, with 20 bases spanning the gap. CDR1 and CDR2 from the germline V gene are MDHEN and SYDVKM. The CDR3 sequence is 15 residues long. CDR3 region: CASLMGRLRAYGYTF. In nucleotides, the CDR3 is TGTGCCAGCCTTATGGGGCGATTGAGGGCCTATGGCTACACCTTC.

The chain carries TRBV18 and TRBJ2-1, with a tentative D call TRBD1 (6 bases). This CDR3 is built from 14 residues. Germline assignment: CDR1 KGHSH and CDR2 LQKENI. The ends were cut back, 3 bases at V and 4 bases at J, with 10 bases in the middle. The CDR3 bases are TGTGCCAGCTCACCGGACAGAGCTTACAATGAGCAGTTCTTC. Protein: CASSPDRAYNEQFF.

This clonotype has a count of ten or more. The rearrangement uses TRBV29-1 and TRBJ2-7; D possibly matches TRBD1 or TRBD2 (5 bases each). The germline V and J ends were trimmed by 4 bases and 0 bases, with 13 bases remaining between them. The CDR3 runs to 14 residues. CDR1 and CDR2 (germline): SQVTM, ANQGSEA. The CDR3 DNA sequence: TGCAGCGTTGCCGGGACGGGGAGCTCCTACGAGCAGTACTTC. This sequence encodes CSVAGTGSSYEQYF.

This clonotype was seen a handful of times. The chain combines TRBV19 with TRBJ1-2; D possibly corresponds to TRBD1 (5 bases). The CDR3 totals 14 residues. In germline, CDR1 is LNHDA, CDR2 SQIVND (reference sequence). Trimming removed 3 bases at V and 4 bases at J, with 12 bases between. The DNA of the CDR3 is TGTGCCAGTAGTATCCCCGGGACCGGCTATGGCTACACCTTC. Translating it yields CASSIPGTGYGYTF.

This clonotype appeared a few times. V and J are TRBV7-8 and TRBJ2-1, with 11 bases lining up with TRBD2. This CDR3 is 16 amino acids long. V gave up 5 bases and J gave up 3 bases; unmatched junction bases: 6. CDR1 is SGHVS, CDR2 FQNEAQ, per germline. In nucleotides, the CDR3 is TGTGCCAGCAGCCCCCAACTAGCGGGAGACTACAATGAGCAGTTCTTC. It codes for CASSPQLAGDYNEQFF.

This clonotype was detected ten times or more. The chain joins TRBV28 to TRBJ1-1, with D possibly TRBD1 on 5 matching bases. Germline lookup yields CDR1 MDHEN and CDR2 SYDVKM. V dropped 3 bases and J dropped 8 bases, with 13 bases sitting between them. CDR3 size: 13 residues. DNA for the CDR3: TGTGCCAGCAGTTTTGGAGGGGCCGGGGAAGCTTTCTTT. Protein sequence: CASSFGGAGEAFF.

The chain uses TRBV28 and TRBJ1-2; D might be TRBD1 (5 bases). CDR3 length: 13 amino acids. V was cut by 6 bases and J by 2 bases, with 10 bases left in between. Germline V lookup: CDR1 MDHEN, CDR2 SYDVKM. In DNA form, the CDR3 reads TGTGCCAGCAGAATCGGGACCAACTATGGCTACACCTTC. This gives the protein CASRIGTNYGYTF.

The chain is built from TRBV27 and TRBJ2-7, with D maybe TRBD2 (7 bases). The V end was cut by 5 bases, the J end by 2 bases, with 10 bases between. The CDR3 runs to 13 residues. Germline values: CDR1 MNHEY, CDR2 SMNVEV (reference sequence). This CDR3 reads CASSRGGAYEQYF. The CDR3 DNA reads TGTGCCAGCAGTAGGGGGGGCGCCTACGAGCAGTACTTC.

This chain links TRBV29-1 with TRBJ2-2; D not resolved. V was trimmed by 6 bases and J by 7 bases, leaving 9 bases between them. This CDR3 comprises 11 residues. CDR1 and CDR2 (germline): SQVTM, ANQGSEA. The CDR3 DNA reads as TGCAGCGTGCTCCAAGGCGGGGAGCTGTTTTTT. Translating gives CSVLQGGELFF.

The CDR3 sequence: CATDGTGLTGELFF. In DNA, the CDR3 is TGTGCCACTGACGGGACAGGGTTGACCGGGGAGCTGTTTTTT. This sequence joins TRBV7-9 and TRBJ2-2, with TRBD1 identical over 9 bases. CDR1 is SEHNR and CDR2 is FQNEAQ in the germline V gene (reference sequence). This CDR3 comprises 14 residues. V was clipped by 10 bases and J by 5 bases; unmatched bases: 8.

The chain couples TRBV7-6 to TRBJ2-6, with D hard to call. The CDR3 is 15 amino acids. Per the germline V gene, CDR1 is SGHVS and CDR2 is FNYEAQ. V lost 5 bases and J lost 0, with 8 bases in between. In nucleotides, the CDR3 is TGTGCCAGCAGCCCGATTCCCTCTGGGGCCAACGTCCTGACTTTC. It codes for CASSPIPSGANVLTF.

This clonotype came up many times. The rearrangement joins TRBV2 to TRBJ2-2, with 10 bases that match TRBD1. The CDR3 is made up of 15 amino acids. Germline CDR1 reads SNHLY; CDR2 reads FYNNEI. The ends lost 6 bases at V and 7 bases at J; junction bases unmatched: 8. The CDR3 reads CASRAGTGEIGELFF. The CDR3 DNA reads TGTGCCAGCAGGGCCGGGACAGGGGAAATCGGGGAGCTGTTTTTT.

This clonotype was found many times. The chain combines TRBV28 with TRBJ1-5; D is perhaps TRBD1 (5 bases). CDR1 and CDR2 (germline): MDHEN, SYDVKM. Deletions cut 8 bases from V and 9 bases from J, with 8 bases between. The CDR3 covers 10 residues. The CDR3: CASGQGPQHF. CDR3 coding DNA: TGTGCCAGCGGCCAGGGGCCCCAGCATTTT.